This TCR beta chain came from a study of T cell responses to AZD1222 COVID-19 vaccine. Points from the study as a whole: Just 5 to 7 AZD1222 recipients tested seropositive at baseline. The study found vaccine-associated CD4 TCRs spanning spike, dominant at 160-218 and 743-854.

Germline assignment: CDR1 KGHSH and CDR2 LQKENI. The CDR3 is made up of 14 amino acids. Losses at the gene ends were 2 bases for V and 3 bases for J; bases not matched to a gene: 4. To note about this clone: As yet, its antigen is unknown.

Sequencing used immunoSEQ multiplex PCR; TCRdb keeps in-frame clones, though not all of them. The sample consists of around 220,000 clones, approximately 94% of them appearing once. The chain carries TRBV18 and TRBJ2-7, with 7 bases matching TRBD1. Here the sequenced sample was peripheral blood, taken 28 days after the second dose of the MenACWY control vaccine. This receptor was taken from an adult who received the MenACWY meningococcal vaccine as a control. The CDR3 sequence is CASSPVTGNYEQYF. The CDR3 DNA reads as TGTGCCAGCTCACCAGTGACAGGGAACTACGAGCAGTACTTC. Based on the CDR3 plus reference TRBV18 and TRBJ2-7, the full variable domain is NAGVMQNPRHLVRRRGQEARLRCSPMKGHSHVYWYRQLPEEGLKFMVYLQKENIIDESGMPKERFSAEFPKEGPSILRIQQVVRGDSAAYFCASSPVTGNYEQYFGPGTRLTVT.